The 17 T cell receptor beta chains in this list originate from one sample, sequenced in a study of T cell responses to AZD1222 COVID-19 vaccine. The table came from immunoSEQ multiplex PCR; TCRdb's copy has only in-frame clones and leaves some out. The repertoire consists of 150,000 to 180,000 clones, with 90% occurring once and the leading ten covering approximately 17%. The source was peripheral blood, collected on day 0 of AZD1222 vaccination. These receptors all stem from an adult in good health.

The chain carries TRBV5-6 and TRBJ1-1; 7 positions agree with TRBD1. V lost 5 bases and J lost 3; bases outside the gene matches: 10. In germline, CDR1 is SGHDT, CDR2 YYEEEE. The CDR3 sequence is 15 residues long. The CDR3 here is CASRGPRGLDTEAFF. In nucleotides, the CDR3 is TGTGCCAGCAGGGGTCCGAGGGGGCTGGACACTGAAGCTTTCTTT.

The chain joins TRBV27 to TRBJ1-1; 7 nucleotides align to TRBD1. J was trimmed by 5 bases and V by 6 bases; bases with no gene match: 9. CDR1 is MNHEY, CDR2 SMNVEV, per germline (reference sequence). This CDR3 has 14 amino acids. DNA of the CDR3: TGTGCCAGCAGCGACTTCAACAGGGGTACTGAAGCTTTCTTT. It specifies CASSDFNRGTEAFF.

This clone appeared many times. The CDR3, as DNA: TGTGCCAGCAGTTCCCTTCGGGGGGGCACCGGGGAGCTGTTTTTT. Translation gives CASSSLRGGTGELFF. V gene TRBV28 combines with J gene TRBJ2-2, with TRBD2 identical over 8 bases. Germline V lookup: CDR1 MDHEN, CDR2 SYDVKM. The V segment lost 4 bases and the J segment 4 bases; nucleotides outside the gene matches: 5. The CDR3 has 15 amino acids.

This chain connects TRBV19 to TRBJ1-3; 7 bases agree with TRBD1. Trimming at V came to 10 bases and at J to 3 bases, leaving 6 bases not matched to a gene. The germline V gene has CDR1 LNHDA and CDR2 SQIVND (reference sequence). CDR3 length: 13 amino acids. The CDR3 DNA is TGTGCCACCCTCGGGACAGTTGGAAACACCATATATTTT. Protein product: CATLGTVGNTIYF.

The rearrangement links TRBV19 to TRBJ1-1; D is uncertain. The V gene lost 6 bases and the J gene lost 0 bases, with 11 bases spanning the gap. The germline gives CDR1 LNHDA, CDR2 SQIVND (reference sequence). The CDR3 is 14 residues long. The chain's CDR3 is CASRSPGLNTEAFF. The CDR3 DNA reads TGTGCCAGTAGATCCCCAGGTTTGAACACTGAAGCTTTCTTT.

The gene calls are TRBV7-6 and TRBJ1-1; D is uncertain. Germline CDR1 is SGHVS and CDR2 is FNYEAQ. Trimming cost V 1 base and J 1 base, with 7 bases left between them. The CDR3 runs 14 residues. This CDR3 is CASSLVSGNTEAFF. The CDR3 DNA sequence: TGTGCCAGCAGCTTAGTTAGCGGGAACACTGAAGCTTTCTTT.

The chain uses TRBV5-1 and TRBJ1-2; D possibly corresponds to TRBD1 (5 bases). The V end lost 5 bases, the J end lost 2 bases, and 25 bases lay between the germline ends. The CDR3 spans 18 residues. Germline loops: CDR1 SGHRS, CDR2 YFSETQ. The CDR3 DNA sequence: TGCGCCAGCAGGCTGGAAGGGTGGAAGACAGAGACCAACTATGGCTACACCTTC. It translates to CASRLEGWKTETNYGYTF.

The chain combines TRBV5-1 with TRBJ1-3, with 7 bases identical to TRBD1. The junction had 5 bases not matched to a gene; V was cut back by 3 bases and J by 2 bases. Germline assignment: CDR1 SGHRS and CDR2 YFSETQ. The length of the CDR3 is 15 residues. The CDR3 protein is CASSSTGNPGNTIYF. The CDR3 bases are TGCGCCAGCAGCTCGACAGGGAACCCTGGAAACACCATATATTTT.

The rearrangement joins TRBV6-5 to TRBJ2-1; 9 bases map to TRBD2. The CDR3 covers 14 residues. The V segment lost 8 bases and the J segment 8 bases; nucleotides outside the gene matches: 10. From germline, CDR1 is MNHEY and CDR2 SVGAGI. The CDR3 DNA reads TGTGCCAGCTCGACTAGCGGTATTGTACATGAGCAGTTCTTC. This translates into CASSTSGIVHEQFF.

The V gene is TRBV6-5, the J gene TRBJ1-1; no clear D gene. Trimming left V 6 bases short and J 6 bases short, with 14 bases between. The CDR3 has 13 amino acids. The germline gives CDR1 MNHEY, CDR2 SVGAGI. DNA of the CDR3: TGTGCCAGCAGAGCCAGGCCGGGCTCTGAAGCTTTCTTT. Residues: CASRARPGSEAFF.

Turning to this clone: A junction boundary mismatches the germline segment, possibly from a read error. In DNA form, the CDR3 reads TGTGCTAGCAGCTTAGCGCAATGGGGGCCCCAGCATTTT. This gives the protein CASSLAQWGPQHF. The rearrangement links TRBV7-7 to TRBJ1-5, with D uncertain. This CDR3 contains 13 residues. Germline V gene lookup returns CDR1 SSHAT and CDR2 FNYEAQ (reference sequence).

V usage is TRBV5-1 and J usage is TRBJ1-1; D remains unclear. This CDR3 is built from 15 residues. Trimming stripped 3 bases from V and 1 base from J, with 13 bases between. Germline V CDR1 and CDR2: SGHRS, YFSETQ. The CDR3 loop is CASSSGGIWNTEAFF. DNA for the CDR3: TGCGCCAGCAGCTCTGGAGGGATTTGGAACACTGAAGCTTTCTTT.

The gene calls are TRBV30 and TRBJ1-6; perhaps TRBD1 as D (5 bases). CDR1 is GTSNPN and CDR2 is SVGIG in the germline V gene (reference sequence). The CDR3 spans 15 residues. Trimming shortened V by 0 bases and J by 9 bases, and 15 bases separated the two germline ends. The CDR3 nucleotides are TGTGCCTGGAGTGTACGGCCCGGGGCCAGTTCACCCCTCCACTTT. Its protein product is CAWSVRPGASSPLHF.

The chain joins TRBV5-1 to TRBJ1-5; D is undetermined. This CDR3 is 14 amino acids long. Germline-derived CDR1 and CDR2 are SGHRS and YFSETQ. The V gene lost 4 bases and the J gene lost 0 bases, with 8 bases spanning the gap. The CDR3 reads CASSPGISNQPQHF. CDR3 sequence (DNA): TGCGCCAGCAGCCCCGGTATTAGCAATCAGCCCCAGCATTTT.

The rearrangement joins TRBV11-3 to TRBJ1-1; D is unresolved. V was cut by 6 bases and J by 0 bases, with 5 bases left in between. Germline assignment: CDR1 SGHNT and CDR2 YENEEA. This CDR3 is 12 amino acids long. This CDR3 reads CASRKMNTEAFF. The CDR3 DNA follows: TGTGCCAGCAGAAAAATGAACACTGAAGCTTTCTTT.

The chain joins TRBV9 to TRBJ2-3; 7 bases agree with TRBD2. The CDR3 extends over 15 amino acids. Germline-derived CDR1 and CDR2 are SGDLS and YYNGEE. The V segment lost 0 bases and the J segment 5 bases; nucleotides outside the gene matches: 6. CDR3: CASSVGGLEVDTQYF. CDR3 DNA sequence: TGTGCCAGCAGCGTAGGAGGACTAGAGGTAGATACGCAGTATTTT.

V gene TRBV10-2 combines with J gene TRBJ2-5, with a weak D call TRBD2 (6 bases). The CDR3 totals 17 residues. CDR1 is WSHSY, CDR2 SAAADI, per germline. The germline V and J ends were trimmed by 0 bases and 4 bases, with 18 bases remaining between them. As DNA, the CDR3 is TGCGCCAGCAGTGAGTCAGAATTTGTACGGGAGAGAGAGACCCAGTACTTC. As protein: CASSESEFVRERETQYF.